The 5 T cell receptor beta chains presented below share a single source sample, sequenced in a study of T cell responses to AZD1222 COVID-19 vaccine. TCRdb's copy holds only in-frame clones and misses some; the assay was immunoSEQ multiplex PCR. Found here are 95,000 to 150,000 clones, roughly 88% of them singletons; the top ten hold around a quarter. Sample: peripheral blood, taken 28 days after the second AZD1222 dose. The receptors were gathered from an adult who received the AZD1222 COVID-19 vaccine.

This chain uses TRBV29-1 with TRBJ1-1, with 9 bases fitting TRBD1. This CDR3 comprises 13 residues. J gave up 1 base and V 6 bases, and 3 bases lay outside the gene matches. Germline V CDR1 and CDR2: SQVTM, ANQGSEA. CDR3 residues: CSVGQGKNTEAFF. In DNA form, the CDR3 reads TGCAGCGTGGGACAGGGCAAGAACACTGAAGCTTTCTTT.

The chain combines TRBV7-3 with TRBJ1-1, with 8 bases that match TRBD1. This CDR3 is built from 14 residues. CDR1 and CDR2 from the germline V gene are SGHTA and FQGTGA. Germline trimming cut 2 bases from V and 8 bases from J; bases unmatched to any gene: 7. The CDR3 nucleotides read TGTGCCAGCAGCTTAGTAGGACAGGGTTCAGAAGCTTTCTTT. The encoded protein is CASSLVGQGSEAFF.

The chain recombines TRBV29-1 with TRBJ1-2; no firm D call. Germline lookup yields CDR1 SQVTM and CDR2 ANQGSEA. The CDR3 consists of 12 residues. The V end was cut by 3 bases, the J end by 4 bases, with 9 bases between. CDR3 bases: TGCAGCGTTGAGAGGGCAACCTATGGCTACACCTTC. Its translation is CSVERATYGYTF.

The chain combines TRBV10-3 with TRBJ2-7, with D possibly TRBD1 on 6 matching bases. Germline lookup yields CDR1 ENHRY and CDR2 SYGVKD. CDR3 length: 15 amino acids. Trimming left V 0 bases short and J 4 bases short, with 13 bases between. The CDR3 region is CAISESNRATYEQYF. CDR3 in DNA: TGTGCCATCAGTGAGTCGAACAGGGCGACATACGAGCAGTACTTC.

The J gene is TRBJ1-1, the V gene TRBV6-5; the D is unclear. The CDR3 runs 12 residues. V was clipped by 9 bases and J by 1 base, with 9 bases between them. From germline, CDR1 is MNHEY and CDR2 SVGAGI. Written as DNA, the CDR3 is TGTGCCAGTTCGAGATGGAACACTGAAGCTTTCTTT. Amino acid sequence: CASSRWNTEAFF.